Below are 26 T cell receptor beta chains sequenced from a single sample in a study of T cell repertoires in cytomegalovirus infection (dated by TCRdb to the late 2010s). For sequencing, an Illumina HiSeq 1500 was employed. TCRdb reprocessed the public reads (quality trimming at Q25 with fastp, clone calling with MiXCR) and kept in-frame beta chains. Rows are unified per CDR3 protein, each entry keeping the most common DNA and genes. The sample table lists roughly 860,000 distinct CDR3 sequences, approximately 32% of them with a count of one. The top ten clonotypes cover roughly 12% of the sample. No antigen has been assigned to these receptors. This specimen's treatment or condition label, per the study, means: in vitro stimulation with specific CMV peptide epitopes to enrich CMV-specific T cells. Sample: cultured CD8+ T cells from PBMCs, taken from culture after CMV antigen stimulation. The receptor source for this set is a human donor in good health (CMV status not recorded). Some clones in this sample may be carry-over from other donors' samples.

This clonotype appeared a single time. This may come from a read error, since a much larger clone is one base off. This rearrangement joins TRBV12-3 or TRBV12-4 to TRBJ2-1; D is unclear. The CDR3 totals 15 residues. The CDR3 DNA follows: TGTGCCAGCGGTTTAGCCCCCTTTGTTCTCAATGAGCAGTTCTTC. Its protein product is CASGLAPFVLNEQFF.

This chain connects TRBV10-3 to TRBJ2-1; D gene unclear. This CDR3 contains 17 residues. Germline CDR1 ENHRY, CDR2 SYGVKD. The ends were cut back, 7 bases at V and 5 bases at J, with 24 bases in the middle. The CDR3, as DNA: TGTGCCATCACCCAACCGCGGCTCGGAGTGGGGAACAATGAGCAGTTCTTC. It codes for CAITQPRLGVGNNEQFF.

This clonotype has only a few counts. The V gene is TRBV5-1, the J gene TRBJ2-1, with D perhaps matching TRBD1 (5 bases). The CDR3 has 16 residues. Germline CDR1 SGHRS, CDR2 YFSETQ. Trimming took 4 bases from V and 0 from J, leaving 14 bases between them. The CDR3 nucleotides are TGCGCCAGCAGCCCGCAGGGATCGGGCTCCTACAATGAGCAGTTCTTC. This encodes CASSPQGSGSYNEQFF.

This clonotype has more than one count but fewer than ten. The chain carries TRBV20-1 and TRBJ1-6; the match to TRBD1 covers 7 bases. The CDR3 is 15 amino acids. J lost 10 bases, V lost 0 bases, and 9 bases had no gene match. The germline V gene encodes CDR1 DFQATT and CDR2 SNEGSKA (reference sequence). CDR3 sequence: CSARDFEGGNSPLHF. The CDR3 DNA follows: TGCAGTGCTAGAGATTTTGAAGGGGGCAACTCACCCCTCCACTTT.

The chain links TRBV2 to TRBJ2-3; D perhaps matches TRBD1 (6 bases). Trimming shortened V by 2 bases and J by 2 bases, and 11 bases separated the two germline ends. CDR1 is SNHLY, CDR2 FYNNEI, per germline. The CDR3 has 15 residues. CDR3 in amino acids: CASSEYRDDTDTQYF. As DNA, the CDR3 is TGTGCCAGCAGTGAATACAGGGACGACACAGATACGCAGTATTTT. The full variable domain, in which reference TRBV2 and TRBJ2-3 provide the parts outside the CDR3, is EPEVTQTPSHQVTQMGQEVILRCVPISNHLYFYWYRQILGQKVEFLVSFYNNEISEKSEIFDDQFSVERPDGSNFTLKIRSTKLEDSAMYFCASSEYRDDTDTQYFGPGTRLTVL.

The table lists this clonotype with a few counts. The chain combines TRBV7-3 with TRBJ2-6; D perhaps matches TRBD1 (6 bases). Germline CDR1 SGHTA, CDR2 FQGTGA. The CDR3 has 20 amino acids. V was trimmed by 5 bases and J by 0 bases, leaving 23 bases between them. The CDR3 DNA reads as TGTGCCAGCAGCCCACACCGTTACAGGGATCAAAGCTCTGGGGCCAACGTCCTGACTTTC. Protein: CASSPHRYRDQSSGANVLTF. The whole variable domain, remainder taken from reference TRBV7-3 and TRBJ2-6, is GAGVSQTPSNKVTEKGKYVELRCDPISGHTALYWYRQSLGQGPEFLIYFQGTGAADDSGLPNDRFFAVRPEGSVSTLKIQRTERGDSAVYLCASSPHRYRDQSSGANVLTFGAGSRLTVL.

This clonotype was counted only a few times. This rearrangement joins TRBV7-9 to TRBJ1-1; TRBD1 matches at 7 bases. This CDR3 is 16 amino acids long. Germline V lookup: CDR1 SEHNR, CDR2 FQNEAQ (reference sequence). Trimming at V came to 5 bases and at J to 0 bases, leaving 9 bases not matched to a gene. CDR3 bases: TGTGCCAGCAGCCCAGAATTGGGACAGTTGAACACTGAAGCTTTCTTT. It is translated as CASSPELGQLNTEAFF.

The chain is built from TRBV10-2 and TRBJ2-5; perhaps TRBD1 as D (5 bases). The CDR3 has 13 residues. Germline CDR1 is WSHSY and CDR2 is SAAADI. Between the trimmed V and J ends, which lost 8 bases and 5 bases, there was a span of 15 bases. The CDR3 nucleotides are TGCGCCAGCCAGACAAGACAGCTGGAGACCCAGTACTTC. Encoded protein: CASQTRQLETQYF.

The rearrangement uses TRBV4-1 and TRBJ2-4, with TRBD1 identical over 7 bases. V gave up 4 bases and J gave up 0 bases; unmatched junction bases: 6. Germline V gene lookup returns CDR1 MGHRA and CDR2 YSYEKL. The CDR3 covers 16 residues. CDR3 residues: CASSLRDREAKNIQYF. The DNA for the CDR3 is TGCGCCAGCAGCCTCCGGGACAGAGAAGCCAAAAACATTCAGTACTTC.

V and J are TRBV7-6 and TRBJ2-1; 10 nucleotides line up with TRBD2. The CDR3 is 16 amino acids. Per the germline V gene, CDR1 is SGHVS and CDR2 is FNYEAQ. Trimming removed 9 bases from V and 0 bases from J; junction bases left unmatched: 8. The CDR3 DNA follows: TGTGCCAGTTCCACTAGCGGGGTTGGCTCCTACAATGAGCAGTTCTTC. Translating gives CASSTSGVGSYNEQFF.

The chain carries TRBV7-4 and TRBJ1-5; D gene ambiguous. The CDR3 length is 15 residues. Trimming stripped 1 base from V and 5 bases from J, with 12 bases between. Germline V lookup: CDR1 SGHVT, CDR2 SQSDAQ. CDR3 sequence (DNA): TGTGCCAGCAGCTTAGAGGGAACAAGCGATCAGCCCCAGCATTTT. Its translation: CASSLEGTSDQPQHF.

The genes are TRBV19 and TRBJ2-1; no definite D call. Germline CDR1 and CDR2: LNHDA and SQIVND (reference sequence). CDR3 length: 13 residues. V was pared by 1 base and J by 9 bases, with 10 bases between. The CDR3, as DNA: TGTGCCAGTAGTATAGGGAAGGCTTCTGAGCAGTTCTTC. This sequence encodes CASSIGKASEQFF.

The chain combines TRBV13 with TRBJ1-1, with D hard to call. Looked up from germline, CDR1 is PRHDT and CDR2 is FYEKMQ (reference sequence). This CDR3 is 16 amino acids long. Trimming took 5 bases from V and 4 from J, leaving 20 bases between them. CDR3: CASSPAWENRGTEAFF. In DNA, the CDR3 is TGTGCCAGCAGCCCGGCTTGGGAAAATCGGGGCACTGAAGCTTTCTTT. The full variable domain, its missing parts supplied by reference TRBV13 and TRBJ1-1, is AAGVIQSPRHLIKEKRETATLKCYPIPRHDTVYWYQQGPGQDPQFLISFYEKMQSDKGSIPDRFSAQQFSDYHSELNMSSLELGDSALYFCASSPAWENRGTEAFFGQGTRLTVV.

The chain uses TRBV7-6 and TRBJ2-1; D ambiguous. The CDR3 covers 13 residues. Germline-derived CDR1 and CDR2 are SGHVS and FNYEAQ. The V and J ends lost 2 bases and 9 bases respectively, with 11 bases between them. Here the CDR3 reads CASSLSTDGEQFF. The CDR3 DNA follows: TGTGCCAGCAGCTTAAGTACCGACGGTGAGCAGTTCTTC.

In this sample, this clonotype turned up many times. The chain carries TRBV12-3 or TRBV12-4 and TRBJ1-2; 9 positions match TRBD1. The V and J ends lost 2 bases and 4 bases, in that order; junction bases with no gene match: 5. The CDR3 length is 15 residues. The chain's CDR3 is CASSLRTGAFYGYTF. CDR3 bases: TGTGCCAGCAGTTTAAGGACAGGGGCCTTCTATGGCTACACCTTC.

This clonotype was counted between two and nine times. V and J are TRBV6-6 and TRBJ1-2; possible D gene TRBD1, 5 bases. V lost 10 bases and J lost 2, with 14 bases in between. The CDR3 totals 13 residues. Germline CDR1 reads MNHNY; CDR2 reads SVGAGI (reference sequence). In DNA form, the CDR3 reads TGTGCCACCCTAACGGCAGGGAACTATGGCTACACCTTC. As protein: CATLTAGNYGYTF.

The DNA for the CDR3 is TGCGCCAGCAGCCAAGCCCCCAGCGACAGCTCCTACGAGCAGTACTTC. This sequence encodes CASSQAPSDSSYEQYF. The rearrangement uses TRBV4-1 and TRBJ2-7; possible D gene TRBD1, 5 bases. This CDR3 region has 16 residues. Germline loops: CDR1 MGHRA, CDR2 YSYEKL. V gave up 1 base and J gave up 0 bases, with 13 bases separating them.

This chain connects TRBV7-6 to TRBJ2-5, with D maybe TRBD2 (6 bases). Germline CDR1 is SGHVS and CDR2 is FNYEAQ. V was pared by 4 bases and J by 3 bases, with 9 bases between. The CDR3 length is 13 residues. The CDR3 loop reads CASSSRLEETQYF. The CDR3 coding sequence is TGTGCCAGCAGCTCGAGACTAGAAGAGACCCAGTACTTC. The full variable domain, its missing parts supplied by reference TRBV7-6 and TRBJ2-5, is GAGVSQSPRYKVTKRGQDVALRCDPISGHVSLYWYRQALGQGPEFLTYFNYEAQQDKSGLPNDRFSAERPEGSISTLTIQRTEQRDSAMYRCASSSRLEETQYFGPGTRLLVL.

The chain links TRBV7-8 to TRBJ2-7; TRBD2 is a possible D gene (6 bases). Germline assignment: CDR1 SGHVS and CDR2 FQNEAQ. This CDR3 is built from 14 residues. Here the CDR3 reads CASSPSGGSNEQHV. The CDR3 DNA sequence: TGTGCCAGCAGCCCTAGTGGGGGGAGCAACGAGCAGCACGTC.

This sequence joins TRBV4-1 and TRBJ1-1, with a possible D match to TRBD1 (5 bases). This CDR3 is 15 amino acids long. The V gene lost 3 bases and the J gene lost 4 bases, with 15 bases spanning the gap. From germline, CDR1 is MGHRA and CDR2 YSYEKL. CDR3 amino acids: CASSQSAGRVTEAFF. For the CDR3, the DNA is TGCGCCAGCAGCCAGTCTGCGGGGCGCGTCACTGAAGCTTTCTTT.

CDR3 region: CSARGGSSGANVLTF. DNA for the CDR3: TGCAGTGCTAGAGGGGGCAGCTCTGGGGCCAACGTCCTGACTTTC. The chain is built from TRBV20-1 and TRBJ2-6, with a weak D call TRBD1 (5 bases). V was trimmed by 1 base and J by 0 bases, leaving 7 bases between them. Germline V CDR1 and CDR2: DFQATT, SNEGSKA (reference sequence). This CDR3 has 15 residues.

J is TRBJ2-5 and V is TRBV4-1; D unresolved. The V gene's germline CDR1 is MGHRA and CDR2 YSYEKL. V was clipped by 1 base and J by 0 bases, with 9 bases between them. The CDR3 has 15 residues. DNA of the CDR3: TGCGCCAGCAGCCAAGTGGCGGACCACCAAGAGACCCAGTACTTC. Its translation: CASSQVADHQETQYF.

The J gene is TRBJ2-2, the V gene TRBV12-3 or TRBV12-4, with D perhaps matching TRBD1 or TRBD2 (5 bases each). The CDR3 runs 14 residues. Trimming stripped 6 bases from V and 1 base from J, with 9 bases between. The CDR3 DNA is TGTGCCAGCAGGCTGGGACGGAACACCGGGGAGCTGTTTTTT. Translation gives CASRLGRNTGELFF.

This chain joins TRBV7-9 and TRBJ1-2; D uncertain. V was cut by 1 base and J by 6 bases, with 18 bases left in between. The germline V gene encodes CDR1 SEHNR and CDR2 FQNEAQ (reference sequence). The CDR3 sequence is 16 residues long. In nucleotides, the CDR3 is TGTGCCAGCAGCTTAGAAACCGTCGGCAAAGTCCATGGCTACACCTTC. It yields the protein CASSLETVGKVHGYTF.

The chain has TRBV7-2 and TRBJ2-3; possibly TRBD1 for D (6 bases). The CDR3 spans 16 residues. Looked up from germline, CDR1 is SGHTA and CDR2 is FQGNSA. With 7 bases removed from V and 2 bases from J, the gap between germline ends came to 19 bases. CDR3 nucleotides: TGTGCCAGCACCAATCGGGTCAGGGGAGCCACAGATACGCAGTATTTT. This gives the protein CASTNRVRGATDTQYF.

CDR3 amino acids: CASSEASTLVRESAFF. The CDR3 region has the DNA TGTGCCAGCAGTGAAGCGTCGACCTTGGTACGGGAATCAGCTTTCTTT. The chain recombines TRBV6-1 with TRBJ1-1, with D unclear. The CDR3 runs to 16 residues. Germline V gene lookup returns CDR1 MNHNS and CDR2 SASEGT. V dropped 0 bases and J dropped 10 bases, with 21 bases sitting between them.